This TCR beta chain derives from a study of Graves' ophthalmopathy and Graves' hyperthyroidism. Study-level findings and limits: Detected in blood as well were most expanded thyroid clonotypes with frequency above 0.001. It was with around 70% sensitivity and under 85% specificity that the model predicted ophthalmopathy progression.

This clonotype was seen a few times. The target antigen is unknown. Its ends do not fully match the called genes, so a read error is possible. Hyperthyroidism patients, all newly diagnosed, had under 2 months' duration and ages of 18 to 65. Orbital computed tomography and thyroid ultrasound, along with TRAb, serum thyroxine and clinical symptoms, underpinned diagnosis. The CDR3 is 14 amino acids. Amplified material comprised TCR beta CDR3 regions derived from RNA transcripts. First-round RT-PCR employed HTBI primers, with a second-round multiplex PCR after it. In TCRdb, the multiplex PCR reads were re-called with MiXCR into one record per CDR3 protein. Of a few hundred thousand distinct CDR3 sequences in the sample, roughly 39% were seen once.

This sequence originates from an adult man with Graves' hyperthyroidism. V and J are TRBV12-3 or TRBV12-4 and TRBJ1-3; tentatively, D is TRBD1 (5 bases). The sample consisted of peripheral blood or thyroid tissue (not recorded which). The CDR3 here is CASSAGNSGNAIYF. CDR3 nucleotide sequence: TGTGCCAGCAGTGCAGGGAACTCTGGAAACGCCATATATTTT.